This is a list of T cell receptor beta chains from one sample in a study of CD8 T cells in ankylosing spondylitis. TCRdb re-analysed the 5' RACE reads in MiXCR, keeping a single row per CDR3 protein. The data show under 55,000 distinct CDR3 sequences, roughly 7.4% seen once. Specimen: blood, either unsorted or a sorted T cell fraction (not recorded which). These receptors were collected from a female donor with ankylosing spondylitis or in good health (not recorded which). CDR3s include the opening cysteine and the closing phenylalanine or tryptophan. A D gene is named only where the DNA matches it firmly. A clone size is listed for some rows: how often the clone was seen (once, few, many), or a class if it is expanded.

V	size	D	J	CDR3	DNA
TRBV7-7	few	-	TRBJ1-5	CASSLSGNQPQHF	TGTGCTAGCAGCTTAAGTGGGAATCAGCCCCAGCATTTT
TRBV7-6	few	-	TRBJ1-4	CASTDGRGFGELFF	TGTGCCAGCACCGATGGGAGGGGGTTCGGGGAACTGTTTTTT
TRBV5-1	many	-	TRBJ2-2	CASSLGRLRSGELFF	TGCGCCAGCAGCTTAGGCAGGCTTCGGAGCGGGGAGCTGTTTTTT
TRBV5-1	many	-	TRBJ2-3	CASSWGGLPTDTQYF	TGCGCCAGCAGCTGGGGGGGCCTCCCCACAGATACGCAGTATTTT
TRBV5-5	few	TRBD1	TRBJ1-4	CASSGGQGLGKLFF	TGTGCCAGCAGCGGAGGACAGGGGCTCGGAAAACTGTTTTTT
TRBV7-2	many	-	TRBJ2-7	CASRRGPTYEQYF	TGTGCCAGCAGAAGGGGACCGACCTACGAGCAGTACTTC
TRBV7-8	many	TRBD1	TRBJ1-6	CASSPTWDRANSPLHF	TGTGCCAGCAGTCCAACGTGGGACAGGGCTAATTCACCCCTCCACTTT
TRBV20-1	many	-	TRBJ1-2	CSAKTRTASNYGYTF	TGCAGTGCCAAGACAAGAACGGCAAGTAACTATGGCTACACCTTC
TRBV4-3	-	TRBD2	TRBJ2-3	CASRKAGGPTDTQYF	TGCGCCAGCAGGAAGGCGGGGGGGCCCACAGATACGCAGTATTTT
TRBV4-2	many	-	TRBJ1-2	CASSQELDSVYGYTF	TGTGCCAGCAGCCAAGAACTAGACAGTGTCTATGGCTACACCTTC
TRBV6-1	many	-	TRBJ1-2	CASSDSGYGYTF	TGTGCCAGCAGTGACTCCGGGTATGGCTACACCTTC
TRBV5-1	many	-	TRBJ2-5	CASSLANGKETQYF	TGCGCCAGCAGCTTGGCCAACGGGAAAGAGACCCAGTACTTC